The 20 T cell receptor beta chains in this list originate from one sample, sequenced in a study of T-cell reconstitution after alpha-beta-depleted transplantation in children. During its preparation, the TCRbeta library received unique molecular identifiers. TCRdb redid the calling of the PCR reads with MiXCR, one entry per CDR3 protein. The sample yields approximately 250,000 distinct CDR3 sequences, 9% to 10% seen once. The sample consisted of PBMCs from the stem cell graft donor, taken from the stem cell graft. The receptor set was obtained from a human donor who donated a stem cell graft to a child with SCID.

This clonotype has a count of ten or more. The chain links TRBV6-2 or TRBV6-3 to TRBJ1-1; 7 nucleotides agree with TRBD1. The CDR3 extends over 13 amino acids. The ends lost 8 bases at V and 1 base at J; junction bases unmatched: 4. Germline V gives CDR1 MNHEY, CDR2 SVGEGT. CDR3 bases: TGTGCCAGCGGATACAGGGGGAACACTGAAGCTTTCTTT. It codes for CASGYRGNTEAFF.

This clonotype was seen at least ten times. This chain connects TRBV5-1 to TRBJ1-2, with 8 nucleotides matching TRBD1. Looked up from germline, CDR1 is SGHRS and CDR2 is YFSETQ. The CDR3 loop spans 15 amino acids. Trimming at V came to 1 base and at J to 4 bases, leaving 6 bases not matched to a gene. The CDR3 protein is CASSLLRGQAYGYTF. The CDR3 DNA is TGCGCCAGCAGCTTGCTCAGGGGGCAGGCCTATGGCTACACCTTC.

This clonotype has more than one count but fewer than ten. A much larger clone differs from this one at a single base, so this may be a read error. CDR3 sequence: CAISFDVRLAGSSTDTQYF. The CDR3 bases are TGTGCCATCAGTTTTGATGTGCGGCTAGCGGGGAGTAGCACAGATACGCAGTATTTT. The chain has TRBV10-3 and TRBJ2-3; 9 positions match TRBD2. The CDR3 sequence is 19 residues long. V was pared by 5 bases and J by 0 bases, with 15 bases of the junction left unmatched. Germline V gene data show CDR1 as ENHRY and CDR2 as SYGVKD.

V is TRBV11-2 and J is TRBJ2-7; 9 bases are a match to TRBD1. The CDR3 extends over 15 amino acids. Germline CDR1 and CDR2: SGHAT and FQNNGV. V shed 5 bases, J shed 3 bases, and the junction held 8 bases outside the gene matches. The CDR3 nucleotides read TGTGCCAGCAGCCGTCCGACAGGGGGGAACTACGAGCAGTACTTC. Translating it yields CASSRPTGGNYEQYF.

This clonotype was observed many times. Here the CDR3 DNA reads TGTGCCAGCATCTCCCCCCCAGGAGGCGAGCAGTACTTC. The encoded protein is CASISPPGGEQYF. The chain uses TRBV28 and TRBJ2-7; D perhaps matches TRBD2 (5 bases). This CDR3 comprises 13 residues. Trimming removed 7 bases at V and 6 bases at J, with 16 bases between. CDR1 MDHEN and CDR2 SYDVKM come from the germline V gene.

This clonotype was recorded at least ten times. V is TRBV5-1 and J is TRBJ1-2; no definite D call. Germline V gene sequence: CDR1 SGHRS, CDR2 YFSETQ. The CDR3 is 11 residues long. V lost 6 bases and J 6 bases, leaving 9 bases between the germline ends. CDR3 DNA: TGCGCCAGCAATCGAGAAGATGGCTACACCTTC. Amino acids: CASNREDGYTF.

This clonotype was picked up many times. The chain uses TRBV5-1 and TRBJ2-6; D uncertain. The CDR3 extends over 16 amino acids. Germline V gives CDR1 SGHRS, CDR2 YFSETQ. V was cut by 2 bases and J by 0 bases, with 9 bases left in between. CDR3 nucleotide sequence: TGCGCCAGCAGCTTCGTTTCGGACTCTGGGGCCAACGTCCTGACTTTC. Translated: CASSFVSDSGANVLTF.

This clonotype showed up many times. CDR3 region: CASSEALAGGYGYTF. As DNA, the CDR3 is TGTGCCAGCAGTGAAGCGCTTGCAGGGGGCTATGGCTACACCTTC. The rearrangement links TRBV2 to TRBJ1-2; 7 positions agree with TRBD1. This CDR3 spans 15 amino acids. V shed 0 bases and J 4 bases; nucleotides not matched to a gene: 5. The germline gives CDR1 SNHLY, CDR2 FYNNEI.

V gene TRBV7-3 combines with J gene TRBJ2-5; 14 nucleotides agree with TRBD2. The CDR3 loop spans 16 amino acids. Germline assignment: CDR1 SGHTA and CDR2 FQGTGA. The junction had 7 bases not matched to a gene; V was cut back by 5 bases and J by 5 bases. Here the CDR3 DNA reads TGTGCCAGCAGCCTAAGACTAGCGGGGGGGCGGGAGACCCAGTACTTC. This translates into CASSLRLAGGRETQYF.

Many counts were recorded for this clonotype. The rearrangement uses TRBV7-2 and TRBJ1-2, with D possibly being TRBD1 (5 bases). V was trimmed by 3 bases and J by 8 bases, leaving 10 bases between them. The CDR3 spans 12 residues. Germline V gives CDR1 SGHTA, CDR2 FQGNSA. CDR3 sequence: CASSFRGPGYTF. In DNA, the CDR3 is TGTGCCAGCAGCTTTAGGGGTCCAGGCTACACCTTC.

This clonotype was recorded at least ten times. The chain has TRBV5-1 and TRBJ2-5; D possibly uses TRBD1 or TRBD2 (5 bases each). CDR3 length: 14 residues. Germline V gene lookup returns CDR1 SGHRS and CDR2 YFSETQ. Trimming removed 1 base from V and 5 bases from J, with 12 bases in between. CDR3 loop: CASSLMGVRETQYF. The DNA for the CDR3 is TGCGCCAGCAGCTTGATGGGGGTGCGGGAGACCCAGTACTTC.

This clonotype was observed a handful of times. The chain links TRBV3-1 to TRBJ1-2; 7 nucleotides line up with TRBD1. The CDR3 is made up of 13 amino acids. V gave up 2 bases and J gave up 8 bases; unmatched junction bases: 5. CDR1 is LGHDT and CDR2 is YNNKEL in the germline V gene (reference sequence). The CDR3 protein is CASSQSWTGGYTF. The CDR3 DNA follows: TGTGCCAGCAGCCAAAGCTGGACAGGCGGCTACACCTTC.

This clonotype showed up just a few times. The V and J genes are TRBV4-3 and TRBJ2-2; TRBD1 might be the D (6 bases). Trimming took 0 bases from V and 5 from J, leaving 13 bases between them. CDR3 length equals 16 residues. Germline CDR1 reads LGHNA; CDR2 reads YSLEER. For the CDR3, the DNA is TGCGCCAGCAGCCAAGATATAGGGGGTGGAACCGGGGAGCTGTTTTTT. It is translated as CASSQDIGGGTGELFF.

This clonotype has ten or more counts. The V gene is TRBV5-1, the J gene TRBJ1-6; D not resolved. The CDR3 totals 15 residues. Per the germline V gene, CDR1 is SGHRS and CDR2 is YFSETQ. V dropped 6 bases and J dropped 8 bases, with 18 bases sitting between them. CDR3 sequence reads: CASKYTTNNDSPLHF. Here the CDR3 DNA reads TGCGCCAGCAAATATACAACTAACAATGATTCACCCCTCCACTTT.

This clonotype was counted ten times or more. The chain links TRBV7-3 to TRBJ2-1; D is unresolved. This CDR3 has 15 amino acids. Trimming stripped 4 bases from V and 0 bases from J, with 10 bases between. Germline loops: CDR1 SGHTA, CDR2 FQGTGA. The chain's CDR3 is CASSYGISSYNEQFF. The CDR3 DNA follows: TGTGCCAGCAGCTATGGAATTAGCTCCTACAATGAGCAGTTCTTC.

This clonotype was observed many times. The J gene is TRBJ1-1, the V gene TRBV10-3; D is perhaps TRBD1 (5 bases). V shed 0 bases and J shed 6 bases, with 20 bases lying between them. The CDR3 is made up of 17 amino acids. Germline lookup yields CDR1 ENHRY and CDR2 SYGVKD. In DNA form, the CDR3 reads TGTGCCATCAGTGAGTCGAGTTTCGGGGGGAGGCGGCCTGAAGCTTTCTTT. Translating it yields CAISESSFGGRRPEAFF.

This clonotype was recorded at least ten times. The CDR3 region is CASSLGYDRSSNQPQHF. The CDR3, as DNA: TGTGCCAGCAGTTTGGGGTATGACAGGTCGAGCAATCAGCCCCAGCATTTT. The gene calls are TRBV12-3 or TRBV12-4 and TRBJ1-5; possible D gene TRBD1, 6 bases. Trimming removed 3 bases from V and 1 base from J, with 16 bases in between. The length of the CDR3 is 17 residues.

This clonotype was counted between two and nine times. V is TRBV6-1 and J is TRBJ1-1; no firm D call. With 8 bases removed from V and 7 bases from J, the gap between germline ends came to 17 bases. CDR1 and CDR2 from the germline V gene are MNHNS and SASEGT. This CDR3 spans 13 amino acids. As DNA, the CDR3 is TGTGCCAGCTCGCGTCTAGGGTTCAGTGAAGCTTTCTTT. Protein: CASSRLGFSEAFF.

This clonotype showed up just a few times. The CDR3 bases are TGTGCCAGCAGCAGATATACTAGCGGGGATGAGCAGTTCTTC. Its translation: CASSRYTSGDEQFF. This rearrangement joins TRBV13 to TRBJ2-1, with 10 bases fitting TRBD2. CDR1 and CDR2 from the germline V gene are PRHDT and FYEKMQ (reference sequence). The J segment lost 8 bases and the V segment lost 5 bases, leaving 6 bases of the junction unmatched. The CDR3 is made up of 14 amino acids.

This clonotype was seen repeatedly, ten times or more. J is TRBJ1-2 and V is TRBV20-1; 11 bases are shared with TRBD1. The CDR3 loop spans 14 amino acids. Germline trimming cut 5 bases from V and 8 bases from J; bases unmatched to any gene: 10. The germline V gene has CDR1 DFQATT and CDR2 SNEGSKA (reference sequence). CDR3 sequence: CSAHRSGQGGGYTF. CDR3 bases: TGCAGTGCTCATCGCTCGGGACAGGGGGGAGGCTACACCTTC.